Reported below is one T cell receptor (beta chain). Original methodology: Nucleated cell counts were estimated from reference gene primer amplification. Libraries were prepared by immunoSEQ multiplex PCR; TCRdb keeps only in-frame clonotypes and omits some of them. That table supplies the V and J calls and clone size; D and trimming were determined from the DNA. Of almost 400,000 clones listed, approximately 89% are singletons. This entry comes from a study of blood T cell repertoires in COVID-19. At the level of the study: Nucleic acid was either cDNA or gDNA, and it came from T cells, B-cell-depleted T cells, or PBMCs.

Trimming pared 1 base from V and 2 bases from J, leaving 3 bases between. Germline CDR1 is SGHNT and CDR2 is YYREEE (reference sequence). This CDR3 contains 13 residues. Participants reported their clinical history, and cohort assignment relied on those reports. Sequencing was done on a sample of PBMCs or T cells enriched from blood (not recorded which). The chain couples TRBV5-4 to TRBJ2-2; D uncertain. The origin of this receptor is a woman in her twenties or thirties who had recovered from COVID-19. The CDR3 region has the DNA TGTGCCAGCAGCTTGTATAACACCGGGGAGCTGTTTTTT. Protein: CASSLYNTGELFF. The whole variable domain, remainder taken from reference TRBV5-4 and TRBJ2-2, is ETGVTQSPTHLIKTRGQQVTLRCSSQSGHNTVSWYQQALGQGPQFIFQYYREEENGRGNFPPRFSGLQFPNYSSELNVNALELDDSALYLCASSLYNTGELFFGEGSRLTVL.